The clone carrying this T cell receptor beta chain occurred once. Generated by immunoSEQ multiplex PCR, the TCRdb table keeps only in-frame clones and is missing some. The sample records 55,000 to 70,000 clones, about 90% being singletons. The data stem from a study of graft-versus-host responses after intestinal transplantation. Across the whole study: Grafts were multivisceral, liver-intestinal, or isolated intestinal.

This CDR3 is built from 14 residues. V was clipped by 1 base and J by 4 bases, with 10 bases between them. Germline-derived CDR1 and CDR2 are MDHEN and SYDVKM. The sample here was PBMCs, taken 118 to 130 days after intestinal transplantation. This sequence originates from a human patient who received an intestinal transplant, so some T cells may come from the graft donor. V and J are TRBV28 and TRBJ1-2; no clear D gene. As DNA, the CDR3 is TGTGCCAGCAGTTTATACCAGATATCCTATGGCTACACCTTC. The encoded protein is CASSLYQISYGYTF.